The 25 T cell receptor beta chains below all came from one sample that was sequenced in a study of molecular identifiers for immune sequencing clone quantification (dated by TCRdb to 2017 to 2018). Libraries were made using PCR. The instrument was an Illumina HiSeq 4000. The public reads were reprocessed in TCRdb via fastp at Q25 and MiXCR, keeping in-frame beta chains. Entries that share a CDR3 protein sequence are merged under the most common genes and DNA. The sample records 600,000 to 650,000 distinct CDR3 sequences, roughly 21% of which are singletons. The ten largest clones add up to roughly 0.85% of the sample. The sample was naive CD8+ T cells from blood, with Jurkat cell RNA spiked in. According to the study, the label for this sample's cell subset or site signals: FACS-sorted CD8+CD4-CCR7+CD45RA+ naive T cells. These receptors originate from a human donor in good health. Some libraries in this study had Jurkat cell RNA spiked in.

A few counts support this clonotype. V usage is TRBV6-2 or TRBV6-3 and J usage is TRBJ2-1, with a weak D call TRBD2 (6 bases). CDR3 length: 15 amino acids. CDR1 and CDR2 from the germline V gene are MNHEY and SVGEGT. The ends were cut back, 5 bases at V and 7 bases at J, with 18 bases in the middle. The CDR3 loop reads CASSLGPPAGNEQFF. The CDR3 DNA reads as TGTGCCAGCAGTCTCGGACCGCCTGCGGGGAATGAGCAGTTCTTC.

This clonotype has just a few counts. The chain is built from TRBV2 and TRBJ2-2; 13 bases map to TRBD2. The CDR3 spans 17 residues. Losses at the gene ends were 2 bases for V and 5 bases for J; bases not matched to a gene: 5. From germline, CDR1 is SNHLY and CDR2 FYNNEI. Here the CDR3 reads CASSERTSGSSTGELFF. In nucleotides, the CDR3 is TGTGCCAGCAGTGAAAGGACTAGCGGGAGTAGTACCGGGGAGCTGTTTTTT.

This clonotype was observed at least ten times. This chain connects TRBV3-1 to TRBJ2-3, with D possibly being TRBD1 (5 bases). With 0 bases removed from V and 3 bases from J, the gap between germline ends came to 16 bases. Germline V gene sequence: CDR1 LGHDT, CDR2 YNNKEL (reference sequence). The CDR3 totals 17 residues. The CDR3 DNA reads TGTGCCAGCAGCCAAGATGATGAGGCAGGGTGGACAGATACGCAGTATTTT. It yields the protein CASSQDDEAGWTDTQYF.

With regard to this clonotype: This is likely a read error, given that the CDR3 carries no conserved phenylalanine or tryptophan at its end. The chain joins TRBV12-5 to TRBJ2-5, with D maybe TRBD1 (5 bases). Germline CDR1 LGHNT, CDR2 FRNRAP. The CDR3 has 14 amino acids. In nucleotides, the CDR3 is TGTGCTAGTGGTTTGGTGTCAGGGCGAGAGTCCCAGTACCTC. Translation gives CASGLVSGRESQYL.

This clonotype was counted ten times or more. The genes are TRBV10-2 and TRBJ2-7; 7 bases fit TRBD2. The CDR3 runs 13 residues. CDR1 is WSHSY, CDR2 SAAADI, per germline. With V trimmed by 10 bases and J by 3 bases, 9 bases remained unmatched. The DNA for the CDR3 is TGCGCCACCGCGGAAGAGCGGGGCTACGAGCAGTACTTC. Its protein product is CATAEERGYEQYF.

This clonotype was seen at least ten times. V gene TRBV20-1 combines with J gene TRBJ2-1; weak D call: TRBD1 (6 bases). This CDR3 has 15 residues. V dropped 6 bases and J dropped 3 bases, with 18 bases sitting between them. In germline, CDR1 is DFQATT, CDR2 SNEGSKA (reference sequence). This CDR3 reads CSAPTAGALYNEQFF. Here the CDR3 DNA reads TGCAGTGCCCCCACCGCAGGGGCGCTCTACAATGAGCAGTTCTTC.

This clonotype was observed at least ten times. The gene calls are TRBV12-3 or TRBV12-4 and TRBJ2-5, with TRBD1 identical over 8 bases. CDR3 length: 17 residues. V dropped 3 bases and J dropped 1; count of bases not matched to a gene: 10. The CDR3 spells CASSLTRGRVAQETQYF. The CDR3 nucleotides are TGTGCCAGCAGTTTGACCAGGGGGCGCGTAGCCCAAGAGACCCAGTACTTC.

This rearrangement joins TRBV12-3 or TRBV12-4 to TRBJ2-3; TRBD2 matches at 10 bases. The CDR3 extends over 16 amino acids. The trim removed 5 bases at V and 5 bases at J, leaving 10 bases unmatched. CDR3 loop: CASSPERGGRGDTQYF. DNA for the CDR3: TGTGCCAGCAGTCCCGAGCGGGGGGGCCGCGGAGATACGCAGTATTTT.

This clonotype was found many times. The chain is built from TRBV7-9 and TRBJ2-3; D call uncertain. V was shortened by 4 bases and J by 0 bases, with 20 bases between the two germline ends. CDR3 length: 18 amino acids. The germline gives CDR1 SEHNR, CDR2 FQNEAQ (reference sequence). The DNA for the CDR3 is TGTGCCAGCAGCTCCAGCGCCGGAAGAACCAATAGCACAGATACGCAGTATTTT. Its protein is CASSSSAGRTNSTDTQYF.

The J gene is TRBJ2-3, the V gene TRBV13; 9 positions match TRBD2. The CDR3 has 15 residues. The V and J ends lost 7 bases and 0 bases, in that order; junction bases with no gene match: 5. Germline CDR1 PRHDT, CDR2 FYEKMQ (reference sequence). CDR3 region: CASNRRGGSTDTQYF. The CDR3 bases are TGTGCCAGCAACAGGCGGGGGGGTAGCACAGATACGCAGTATTTT.

This clonotype was counted ten times or more. The chain couples TRBV29-1 to TRBJ2-5; 11 positions agree with TRBD1. This CDR3 is 18 amino acids long. Looked up from germline, CDR1 is SQVTM and CDR2 is ANQGSEA. Trimming cost V 4 bases and J 1 base; bases outside gene matches: 14. The CDR3 nucleotides are TGCAGCGTTGGGGGGGGACAGGGGGTGTCGTTCCCCCAAGAGACCCAGTACTTC. Translating it yields CSVGGGQGVSFPQETQYF. Full variable domain (rest looked up from reference TRBV29-1 and TRBJ2-5): SAVISQKPSRDICQRGTSLTIQCQVDSQVTMMFWYRQQPGQSLTLIATANQGSEATYESGFVIDKFPISRPNLTFSTLTVSNMSPEDSSIYLCSVGGGQGVSFPQETQYFGPGTRLLVL.

This clonotype was counted many times. The J gene is TRBJ2-4, the V gene TRBV7-4, with 9 bases matching TRBD2. J lost 1 base, V lost 2 bases, and 3 bases had no gene match. CDR1 and CDR2 from the germline V gene are SGHVT and SQSDAQ. The CDR3 covers 16 residues. The CDR3 DNA sequence: TGTGCCAGCAGCTTAAAGAGCGGGGGGGCCAAAAACATTCAGTACTTC. Its translation: CASSLKSGGAKNIQYF. The variable domain in full, with the rest retrieved from reference TRBV7-4 and TRBJ2-4, is GAGVSQSPRYKVAKRGRDVALRCDSISGHVTLYWYRQTLGQGSEVLTYSQSDAQRDKSGRPSGRFSAERPERSVSTLKIQRTEQGDSAVYLCASSLKSGGAKNIQYFGAGTRLSVL.

In this sample, this clonotype turned up many times. The chain is built from TRBV29-1 and TRBJ2-7, with 8 positions matching TRBD1. There are 15 residues in the CDR3. From germline, CDR1 is SQVTM and CDR2 ANQGSEA. Trimming cost V 0 bases and J 0 bases; bases outside gene matches: 4. The CDR3 coding sequence is TGCAGCGTTGAAGATCCGGACAGGGCCTCCTACGAGCAGTACTTC. It yields the protein CSVEDPDRASYEQYF.

This clonotype has ten or more counts. The chain couples TRBV7-2 to TRBJ2-3; D is undetermined. V lost 4 bases and J lost 2, with 7 bases in between. The CDR3 loop spans 13 amino acids. The germline gives CDR1 SGHTA, CDR2 FQGNSA. In nucleotides, the CDR3 is TGTGCCAGCAGCTGGGCTCTCACAGATACGCAGTATTTT. Its protein is CASSWALTDTQYF.

This rearrangement joins TRBV4-2 to TRBJ2-2; the match to TRBD2 covers 12 bases. The CDR3 has 16 amino acids. Germline CDR1 LGHNA, CDR2 YNFKEQ. The V and J ends lost 3 bases and 4 bases, in that order; junction bases with no gene match: 3. The CDR3: CASSHILAGGTGELFF. The CDR3 region has the DNA TGTGCCAGCAGCCATATACTAGCGGGGGGCACCGGGGAGCTGTTTTTT.

This clonotype was recorded at least ten times. The rearrangement uses TRBV7-2 and TRBJ2-7, with 7 nucleotides matching TRBD1. This CDR3 comprises 15 residues. The V gene end was trimmed by 5 bases and the J gene end by 10 bases; junction bases not matched to a gene: 17. Germline CDR1 SGHTA, CDR2 FQGNSA. CDR3 sequence: CASSKTGYFTEGQYF. The CDR3 DNA is TGTGCCAGCAGCAAGACAGGGTACTTTACTGAGGGCCAGTACTTC.

This clonotype occurred a few times. The chain uses TRBV5-4 and TRBJ2-2; possible D gene TRBD2, 6 bases. The germline V gene has CDR1 SGHNT and CDR2 YYREEE (reference sequence). Trimming took off 4 bases at V and 4 bases at J, with 17 bases between the two ends. CDR3 length equals 16 residues. The CDR3 nucleotides read TGTGCCAGCAGCCCGGAGGGTGGGACGGGCACCGGGGAGCTGTTTTTT. Translating gives CASSPEGGTGTGELFF.

This clonotype was detected ten times or more. The V and J genes are TRBV9 and TRBJ2-5, with unresolved D. Germline V CDR1 and CDR2: SGDLS, YYNGEE. The V end was cut by 0 bases, the J end by 5 bases, with 11 bases between. The CDR3 totals 14 residues. CDR3 DNA: TGTGCCAGCAGCGTAGGTTTGGGTCGGGAGACCCAGTACTTC. Its translation is CASSVGLGRETQYF.

Points on this clonotype: The junction differs from germline at one of its ends, possibly a read error. For the CDR3, the DNA is TGTGCCTGGGAGGTGGGAGCGCACAATGAGCGGTTCTTC. Translating gives CAWEVGAHNERFF. The rearrangement links TRBV30 to TRBJ2-1; D may be TRBD2 (5 bases). In germline, CDR1 is GTSNPN, CDR2 SVGIG (reference sequence). The CDR3 has 13 amino acids.

With regard to this clonotype: Just one base apart from a much larger clone, this may be a read error. The chain recombines TRBV4-3 with TRBJ1-1; D gene unclear. V was pared by 3 bases and J by 4 bases, with 9 bases between. Germline V gives CDR1 LGHNA, CDR2 YSLEER. The CDR3 contains 13 residues. CDR3 nucleotide sequence: TGCGCCAGCAGCCAGGGTTCCACCACTGAAGCTTTCTTT. Protein sequence: CASSQGSTTEAFF.

The chain employs TRBV2 and TRBJ2-7, with unresolved D. CDR1 and CDR2 (germline): SNHLY, FYNNEI. The CDR3 length is 13 residues. Trimming removed 8 bases at V and 2 bases at J, with 13 bases between. The CDR3 DNA is TGTGCCAGCGAGTTGACACCCACCTACGAGCAGTACTTC. Translation gives CASELTPTYEQYF.

As concerns this clonotype: A much larger clone differs by one base, so this may be a read error. Lacking the conserved final phenylalanine or tryptophan, this CDR3 likely reflects a read error. The rearrangement joins TRBV3-1 to TRBJ1-1; tentatively, D is TRBD1 (5 bases). In germline, CDR1 is LGHDT, CDR2 YNNKEL (reference sequence). The germline V and J ends were trimmed by 6 bases and 4 bases, with 18 bases remaining between them. The CDR3 loop spans 15 amino acids. The CDR3, as DNA: TGTGCCAGCAGTAGTGGACATCTGGGGGTCACTGAAGCTTTCCTT. It yields the protein CASSSGHLGVTEAFL.

The chain recombines TRBV4-3 with TRBJ2-5; D is perhaps TRBD2 (5 bases). There are 14 residues in the CDR3. Trimming took off 0 bases at V and 6 bases at J, with 11 bases between the two ends. The germline V gene has CDR1 LGHNA and CDR2 YSLEER. In DNA form, the CDR3 reads TGCGCCAGCAGCCAAGATTTGGGGAGTAAGACCCAGTACTTC. Encoded protein: CASSQDLGSKTQYF.

The sample holds many counts of this clonotype. The rearrangement links TRBV6-2 or TRBV6-3 to TRBJ2-7; no clear D. The V and J ends lost 11 bases and 2 bases respectively, with 10 bases between them. From germline, CDR1 is MNHEY and CDR2 SVGEGT. The CDR3 is 11 amino acids. DNA for the CDR3: TGTGCCGTCGCGGTTGCCTACGAGCAGTACTTC. This encodes CAVAVAYEQYF.

This clonotype was detected ten times or more. The J gene is TRBJ2-7, the V gene TRBV9; 9 bases agree with TRBD2. CDR1 SGDLS and CDR2 YYNGEE come from the germline V gene. The J segment lost 4 bases and the V segment lost 4 bases, leaving 9 bases of the junction unmatched. The CDR3 sequence is 15 residues long. CDR3 DNA: TGTGCCAGCAGCCCAAGCGCACTAGCGGGTTACGAGCAGTACTTC. This codes for CASSPSALAGYEQYF.